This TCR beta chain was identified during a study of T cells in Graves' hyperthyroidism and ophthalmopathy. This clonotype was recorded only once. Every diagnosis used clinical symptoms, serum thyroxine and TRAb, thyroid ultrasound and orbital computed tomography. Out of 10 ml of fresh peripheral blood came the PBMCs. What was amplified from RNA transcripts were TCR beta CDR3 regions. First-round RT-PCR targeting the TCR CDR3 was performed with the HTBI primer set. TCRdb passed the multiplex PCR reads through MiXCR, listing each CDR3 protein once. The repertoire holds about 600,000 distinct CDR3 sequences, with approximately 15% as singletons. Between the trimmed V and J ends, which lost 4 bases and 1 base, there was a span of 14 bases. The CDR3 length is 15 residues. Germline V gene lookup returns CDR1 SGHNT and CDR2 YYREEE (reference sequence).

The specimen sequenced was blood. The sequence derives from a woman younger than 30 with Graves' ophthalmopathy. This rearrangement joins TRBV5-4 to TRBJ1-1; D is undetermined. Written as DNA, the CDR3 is TGTGCCAGCAGCCCTATGACCGGTTCGAACACTGAAGCTTTCTTT. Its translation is CASSPMTGSNTEAFF.